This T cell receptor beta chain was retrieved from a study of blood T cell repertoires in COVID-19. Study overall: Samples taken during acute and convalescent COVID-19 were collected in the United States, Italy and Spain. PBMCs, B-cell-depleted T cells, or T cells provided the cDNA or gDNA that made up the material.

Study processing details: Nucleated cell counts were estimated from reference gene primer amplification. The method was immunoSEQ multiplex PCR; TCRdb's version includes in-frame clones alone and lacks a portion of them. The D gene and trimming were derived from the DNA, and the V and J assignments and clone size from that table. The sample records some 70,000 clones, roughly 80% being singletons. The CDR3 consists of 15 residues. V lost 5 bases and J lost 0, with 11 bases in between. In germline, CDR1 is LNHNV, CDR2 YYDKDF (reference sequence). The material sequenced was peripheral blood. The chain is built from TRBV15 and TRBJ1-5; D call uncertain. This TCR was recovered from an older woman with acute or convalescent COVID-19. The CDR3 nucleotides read TGTGCCACCAGCGTGCGAGGTGATAGCAATCAGCCCCAGCATTTT. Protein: CATSVRGDSNQPQHF.